Described below is a single T cell receptor beta chain sequence and its context. CDR3 length equals 16 residues. The germline V gene encodes CDR1 LGHNA and CDR2 YNFKEQ. The trim removed 4 bases at V and 5 bases at J, leaving 11 bases unmatched. Construction of the TCRbeta library involved unique molecular identifiers. Each CDR3 protein gets one entry after TCRdb re-called the PCR reads with MiXCR. The table shows 90,000 to 120,000 distinct CDR3 sequences, with around 6.4% occurring only once. The data were obtained in a study of T-cell reconstitution after alpha-beta-depleted transplantation in children.

The gene calls are TRBV4-2 and TRBJ2-7, with TRBD2 matching over 10 bases. The sequence was obtained from a male patient aged 2-15 years who had a stem cell transplant for acute lymphoblastic leukemia, so the T cells may come from the graft donor. The sequences come from PBMCs, mostly from graft donor cells, collected 360 days after TCRalphabeta/CD19-depleted stem cell transplant. The CDR3 loop is CASSPRGAGGGHEQYF. CDR3 sequence (DNA): TGTGCCAGCAGCCCGCGTGGAGCGGGAGGGGGCCACGAGCAGTACTTC.